The next 7 T cell receptor beta chains were all read from a single sample in a study of CD8 T cells in ankylosing spondylitis. TCRdb processed the 5' RACE reads anew with MiXCR; each CDR3 protein has one entry. The sample includes approximately 220,000 distinct CDR3 sequences, 25% to 30% of them seen just once. The sequencing sample was made of blood, either unsorted or a sorted T cell fraction (not recorded which). The receptors here all came from a male donor with ankylosing spondylitis or in good health (not recorded which).

This clonotype has a handful of counts. The CDR3 sequence is CASSLRQGASGANVLTF. The CDR3 nucleotides read TGTGCCAGCAGCTTAAGACAGGGAGCCTCTGGGGCCAACGTCCTGACTTTC. The chain carries TRBV5-5 and TRBJ2-6; 7 nucleotides align to TRBD1. The CDR3 has 17 amino acids. The V and J ends lost 2 bases and 0 bases, in that order; junction bases with no gene match: 5. Germline values: CDR1 SGHKS, CDR2 YYEKEE (reference sequence).

The genes are TRBV27 and TRBJ2-3, with TRBD1 matching over 8 bases. Germline V gene lookup returns CDR1 MNHEY and CDR2 SMNVEV (reference sequence). The CDR3 is made up of 12 amino acids. V was pared by 6 bases and J by 7 bases, with 3 bases of the junction left unmatched. CDR3: CASSYRGNTQYF. In DNA form, the CDR3 reads TGTGCCAGCAGCTACAGGGGGAATACGCAGTATTTT.

V gene TRBV4-2 combines with J gene TRBJ2-3, with 9 bases that match TRBD2. The CDR3 runs to 16 residues. The trim removed 1 base at V and 4 bases at J, leaving 6 bases unmatched. CDR1 is LGHNA, CDR2 YNFKEQ, per germline. The CDR3 spells CASSQGTSDQADTQYF. Written as DNA, the CDR3 is TGTGCCAGCAGCCAAGGGACTAGCGATCAGGCAGATACGCAGTATTTT.

This clonotype occurred many times. The J gene is TRBJ1-2, the V gene TRBV6-1, with D uncertain. Trimming removed 2 bases from V and 6 bases from J, with 7 bases in between. The CDR3 length is 12 residues. From germline, CDR1 is MNHNS and CDR2 SASEGT. The CDR3 DNA follows: TGTGCCAGCAGTGAATACGGGGATGGCTACACCTTC. Protein sequence: CASSEYGDGYTF.

The CDR3 DNA reads as TGTGCCAGCAGCCAGCTCGTGGGGGTCTCAGACTATGGCTACACCTTC. This encodes CASSQLVGVSDYGYTF. The rearrangement uses TRBV7-2 and TRBJ1-2, with D tentatively TRBD1 (5 bases). Germline-derived CDR1 and CDR2 are SGHTA and FQGNSA. V lost 5 bases and J 3 bases, leaving 19 bases between the germline ends. There are 16 residues in the CDR3.

This clonotype was found many times. The rearrangement joins TRBV24-1 to TRBJ2-5; 9 positions agree with TRBD1. Germline lookup yields CDR1 KGHDR and CDR2 SFDVKD. This CDR3 has 17 amino acids. The V segment lost 3 bases and the J segment 5 bases; nucleotides outside the gene matches: 12. CDR3 in amino acids: CATSDASRDRDLETQYF. The DNA of the CDR3 is TGTGCCACCAGTGATGCTAGTCGGGACAGGGATTTGGAGACCCAGTACTTC.

This chain's CDR3 is CASKPQGRETQYF. The CDR3 coding sequence is TGTGCCAGCAAACCCCAGGGGAGAGAGACCCAGTACTTC. This chain connects TRBV6-1 to TRBJ2-5; maybe TRBD1 (6 bases). Per germline, CDR1 MNHNS and CDR2 SASEGT. The CDR3 runs 13 residues. Trimming shortened V by 7 bases and J by 4 bases, and 13 bases separated the two germline ends.